This TCR beta chain emerged from a study of shared clonotypes between healthy human individuals. Study as a whole: Ranging from 18 to 49 in age, donors were a couple of women and a few men. Per donor, three plates held CD4 naive cells, three held CD4 memory, two held CD8 naive and one held CD8 memory.

Running of the assay took place at deep level. Data came from immunoSEQ multiplex PCR; TCRdb stores just in-frame clones and leaves some out. The sample comprises under 2.5 million clones, about nine tenths of which are singletons, and 0.3% to 0.4% rests with the top ten. Comment on this clone: Its target is not known.

Study results and caveats: Among donors, clonotype sharing was expected to be affected by sequencing depth.

From germline, CDR1 is SQVTM and CDR2 ANQGSEA. The CDR3 runs to 15 residues. Losses at the gene ends were 6 bases for V and 11 bases for J; bases not matched to a gene: 16. The source of this sequence is a man aged 18 to 29 in good health. Some clones in this sample may be carry-over from other donors' samples. The J gene is TRBJ1-1, the V gene TRBV29-1, with 12 bases that match TRBD1. The sample was naive CD4+ T cells from PBMCs. Subset described: CD45RA+ positively selected. CDR3 residues: CSVSLFSPGTGGAFF. The DNA for the CDR3 is TGCAGCGTAAGTCTTTTCAGTCCCGGGACAGGGGGCGCTTTCTTT.